The entry that follows covers one TCR beta chain sequence. The antigen is unknown. The sample originates from a study of cytomegalovirus exposure and HLA in healthy donors. Primers for the PCR totalled 60 Vbeta and 13 Jbeta. Libraries were prepared by immunoSEQ multiplex PCR; TCRdb keeps only in-frame clonotypes and omits some of them. The sample lists over 150,000 clones, about 72% seen once, with 1.3% to 1.5% in the top ten. After removal of 8 bases from V and 2 bases from J, the junction contained 9 bases not matched to a gene. Looked up from germline, CDR1 is MNHNY and CDR2 is SVGAGI (reference sequence). CDR3 length equals 15 residues. Points from the study as a whole: A later analysis showed TCR association rates differing by HLA locus, peaking at DRB1 and lowest at HLA-C.

The source is a man aged 55 to 69 in good health and CMV-seronegative. Input material: PBMCs. The rearrangement uses TRBV6-6 and TRBJ1-5, with 7 bases that match TRBD1. CDR3 nucleotide sequence: TGTGCCAGCGCCACAGGGGACCGCGGCAATCAGCCCCAGCATTTT. As protein: CASATGDRGNQPQHF.